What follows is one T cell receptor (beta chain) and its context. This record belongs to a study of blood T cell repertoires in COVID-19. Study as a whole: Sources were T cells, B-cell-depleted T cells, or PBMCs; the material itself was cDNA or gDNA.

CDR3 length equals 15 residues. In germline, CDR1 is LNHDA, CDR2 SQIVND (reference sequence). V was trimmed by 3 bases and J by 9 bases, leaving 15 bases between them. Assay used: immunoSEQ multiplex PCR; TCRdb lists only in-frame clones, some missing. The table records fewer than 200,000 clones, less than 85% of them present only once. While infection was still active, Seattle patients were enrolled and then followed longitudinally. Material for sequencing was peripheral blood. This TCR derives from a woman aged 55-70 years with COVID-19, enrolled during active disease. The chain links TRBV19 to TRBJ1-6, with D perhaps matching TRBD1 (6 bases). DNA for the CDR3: TGTGCCAGTAGTATGAAGCAGGGGTCGGGTTCACCCCTCCACTTT. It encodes CASSMKQGSGSPLHF.